This passage covers 23 T cell receptor beta chains from one sample sequenced in a study of PD-L1 blockade in urothelial cancer. The time point was: peripheral blood 6 weeks after treatment start. TCRdb keeps only in-frame clones here, not all; method: immunoSEQ multiplex PCR. The table has 40,000 to 50,000 clones, roughly 78% seen once; the top ten hold approximately 13%. The input for sequencing was PBMCs, taken around atezolizumab (anti-PD-L1) treatment. The receptors were gathered from a man in his sixties with urothelial cancer.

This clone was found once. V is TRBV7-9 and J is TRBJ2-7; 8 bases line up with TRBD1. The germline CDR1 and CDR2 sequences are SEHNR and FQNEAQ (reference sequence). V was pared by 5 bases and J by 5 bases, with 5 bases of the junction left unmatched. This CDR3 contains 13 residues. In nucleotides, the CDR3 is TGTGCCAGCAGCCAGGACAGGGCCCACGAGCAGTACTTC. Protein sequence: CASSQDRAHEQYF.

V gene TRBV10-2 combines with J gene TRBJ2-7, with 7 bases aligning to TRBD2. The CDR3 consists of 14 residues. Germline V gene sequence: CDR1 WSHSY, CDR2 SAAADI. With 7 bases clipped from V and 6 bases from J, the junction kept 12 bases outside the gene matches. CDR3 sequence: CASKKEGRGSEQYF. The CDR3 DNA reads TGCGCCAGCAAAAAGGAGGGGCGGGGGAGCGAGCAGTACTTC.

The chain joins TRBV4-2 to TRBJ2-7; the match to TRBD2 covers 8 bases. There are 15 residues in the CDR3. The V and J ends lost 1 base and 3 bases, in that order; junction bases with no gene match: 5. Germline CDR1 reads LGHNA; CDR2 reads YNFKEQ. The CDR3 is CASSQGSGSDYEQYF. CDR3 DNA sequence: TGTGCCAGCAGCCAAGGGAGCGGGAGCGACTACGAGCAGTACTTC.

CDR3 DNA sequence: TGCAGCGTTGTAGTTTGGACAGAGGCTGAAGCTTTCTTT. Translated: CSVVVWTEAEAFF. This chain uses TRBV29-1 with TRBJ1-1, with D possibly matching TRBD1 (6 bases). V lost 4 bases and J lost 6, with 15 bases in between. The CDR3 sequence is 13 residues long. The germline gives CDR1 SQVTM, CDR2 ANQGSEA.

The chain uses TRBV27 and TRBJ1-1, with D unresolved. V was clipped by 1 base and J by 3 bases, with 6 bases between them. CDR3 length equals 13 residues. CDR1 is MNHEY, CDR2 SMNVEV, per germline (reference sequence). DNA of the CDR3: TGTGCCAGCAGTTTATACATCTACACTGAAGCTTTCTTT. Protein sequence: CASSLYIYTEAFF.

The gene calls are TRBV19 and TRBJ1-2; 12 bases map to TRBD1. V shed 7 bases and J 6 bases; nucleotides not matched to a gene: 9. CDR3 size: 15 residues. CDR1 is LNHDA, CDR2 SQIVND, per germline (reference sequence). CDR3 residues: CASKPGTGGLHGYTF. The CDR3 DNA reads TGTGCCAGTAAACCCGGGACAGGGGGCTTGCATGGCTACACCTTC.

V and J are TRBV5-5 and TRBJ1-3, with D tentatively TRBD1 (6 bases). The length of the CDR3 is 16 residues. The germline V gene has CDR1 SGHKS and CDR2 YYEKEE (reference sequence). V dropped 4 bases and J dropped 0 bases, with 14 bases sitting between them. The CDR3 region has the DNA TGTGCCAGCAGCAGATCAGGGGTCTACTCTGGAAACACCATATATTTT. Its protein is CASSRSGVYSGNTIYF.

The chain carries TRBV4-1 and TRBJ2-1, with TRBD2 matching over 10 bases. J gave up 0 bases and V 1 base, and 9 bases lay outside the gene matches. The CDR3 is made up of 19 amino acids. In germline, CDR1 is MGHRA, CDR2 YSYEKL. In DNA, the CDR3 is TGCGCCAGCAGCCAAGTTGGGCTAGCGGGAGTAAGCTCCTACAATGAGCAGTTCTTC. Protein: CASSQVGLAGVSSYNEQFF.

V is TRBV7-2 and J is TRBJ2-1; tentative D call: TRBD2 (5 bases). Trimming removed 0 bases at V and 5 bases at J, with 5 bases between. This CDR3 has 13 residues. Germline V gene sequence: CDR1 SGHTA, CDR2 FQGNSA. The CDR3 is CASSLARDNEQFF. In DNA form, the CDR3 reads TGTGCCAGCAGCTTAGCGCGGGACAATGAGCAGTTCTTC.

V is TRBV7-6 and J is TRBJ1-4; no firm D call. V was shortened by 5 bases and J by 0 bases, with 13 bases between the two germline ends. In germline, CDR1 is SGHVS, CDR2 FNYEAQ. This CDR3 has 16 residues. The CDR3 is CASSRRGGPTNEKLFF. The CDR3 nucleotides are TGTGCCAGCAGCCGCCGAGGAGGTCCAACTAATGAAAAACTGTTTTTT.

This clone was counted a few times. This chain uses TRBV19 with TRBJ2-3; possibly TRBD2 for D (6 bases). Trimming stripped 7 bases from V and 3 bases from J, with 14 bases between. This CDR3 spans 14 amino acids. Per the germline V gene, CDR1 is LNHDA and CDR2 is SQIVND (reference sequence). The CDR3: CASKEGTGTDTQYF. In nucleotides, the CDR3 is TGTGCCAGTAAGGAGGGAACGGGGACAGATACGCAGTATTTT.

The chain combines TRBV5-1 with TRBJ2-3, with D tentatively TRBD1 (8 bases). The CDR3 extends over 15 amino acids. CDR1 SGHRS and CDR2 YFSETQ come from the germline V gene. The V and J ends lost 4 bases and 2 bases respectively, with 14 bases between them. As DNA, the CDR3 is TGCGCCAGCAGCCTAACAGGGGGGGACACAGATACGCAGTATTTT. This sequence encodes CASSLTGGDTDTQYF.

This clone was seen more than once but under ten times. The chain's CDR3 is CASRMTGGSNSPLHF. In DNA form, the CDR3 reads TGTGCCAGTAGGATGACAGGGGGCTCGAATTCACCCCTCCACTTT. The chain recombines TRBV19 with TRBJ1-6, with 10 nucleotides matching TRBD1. CDR1 LNHDA and CDR2 SQIVND come from the germline V gene (reference sequence). Trimming took 6 bases from V and 7 from J; bases not matched to a gene: 6. The CDR3 is 15 residues long. Complete variable domain (other parts from reference TRBV19 and TRBJ1-6): DGGITQSPKYLFRKEGQNVTLSCEQNLNHDAMYWYRQDPGQGLRLIYYSQIVNDFQKGDIAEGYSVSREKKESFPLTVTSAQKNPTAFYLCASRMTGGSNSPLHFGNGTRLTVT.

The chain employs TRBV7-9 and TRBJ2-7; D remains unclear. Trimming took off 5 bases at V and 0 bases at J, with 8 bases between the two ends. There are 13 residues in the CDR3. Germline lookup yields CDR1 SEHNR and CDR2 FQNEAQ (reference sequence). The CDR3 is CASSLHGSYEQYF. The CDR3, as DNA: TGTGCCAGCAGCCTTCACGGCTCCTACGAGCAGTACTTC.

V gene TRBV5-1 combines with J gene TRBJ1-2; 9 positions match TRBD1. The germline V gene encodes CDR1 SGHRS and CDR2 YFSETQ. V lost 4 bases, J lost 6 bases, and 7 bases stayed unmatched. This CDR3 spans 14 amino acids. Written as DNA, the CDR3 is TGCGCCAGCAGCGCAAACAGGGGGCGGCATGGCTACACCTTC. Translated: CASSANRGRHGYTF.

This chain joins TRBV10-3 and TRBJ2-3, with TRBD2 identical over 10 bases. The CDR3 covers 14 residues. Germline V gene lookup returns CDR1 ENHRY and CDR2 SYGVKD. The V and J ends lost 4 bases and 4 bases, in that order; junction bases with no gene match: 2. The DNA for the CDR3 is TGTGCCATCAGTGCGACTAGCGGGTCAGATACGCAGTATTTT. It encodes CAISATSGSDTQYF.

This chain links TRBV11-2 with TRBJ1-1, with D unclear. The ends were cut back, 1 base at V and 3 bases at J, with 12 bases in the middle. CDR3 length: 15 amino acids. The V gene's germline CDR1 is SGHAT and CDR2 FQNNGV. CDR3 sequence: CASSLVAAADTEAFF. The CDR3 coding sequence is TGTGCCAGCAGCTTAGTAGCGGCGGCGGACACTGAAGCTTTCTTT.

V and J are TRBV30 and TRBJ1-4, with 9 nucleotides matching TRBD1. The V and J ends lost 1 base and 8 bases, in that order; junction bases with no gene match: 5. Germline V gene data show CDR1 as GTSNPN and CDR2 as SVGIG (reference sequence). This CDR3 contains 14 residues. The CDR3 DNA is TGTGCCTGGAGTGGTAGGGACAGGGCCGAAAAACTGTTTTTT. It specifies CAWSGRDRAEKLFF.

This chain connects TRBV5-8 to TRBJ1-1, with unresolved D. Germline lookup yields CDR1 SGHTS and CDR2 YDEGEE. The CDR3 covers 14 residues. The V gene lost 0 bases and the J gene lost 1 base, with 7 bases spanning the gap. In nucleotides, the CDR3 is TGTGCCAGCAGCTTGGGGGCCGAGAACACTGAAGCTTTCTTT. This codes for CASSLGAENTEAFF.

The chain recombines TRBV4-3 with TRBJ2-7, with 7 nucleotides matching TRBD2. This CDR3 is built from 15 residues. CDR1 and CDR2 from the germline V gene are LGHNA and YSLEER. Trimming took 3 bases from V and 3 from J; bases not matched to a gene: 8. The CDR3 loop is CASSQTRGVFYEQYF. The CDR3 DNA reads TGCGCCAGCAGCCAGACCCGGGGGGTCTTCTACGAGCAGTACTTC.

The rearrangement joins TRBV6-5 to TRBJ1-2, with TRBD1 matching over 8 bases. Germline V gene data show CDR1 as MNHEY and CDR2 as SVGAGI. Trimming cost V 0 bases and J 3 bases; bases outside gene matches: 3. This CDR3 comprises 15 residues. As DNA, the CDR3 is TGTGCCAGCAGTTACTCCGGACAGGGACACTATGGCTACACCTTC. Amino acid sequence: CASSYSGQGHYGYTF.

The chain combines TRBV4-1 with TRBJ2-3; the match to TRBD2 covers 7 bases. CDR3 length: 16 residues. From germline, CDR1 is MGHRA and CDR2 YSYEKL. The J segment lost 6 bases and the V segment lost 4 bases, leaving 13 bases of the junction unmatched. The CDR3 here is CASSPRSSGTRDTQYF. The CDR3 nucleotides read TGCGCCAGCAGCCCCCGGTCTAGCGGCACTCGGGATACGCAGTATTTT.

Written as DNA, the CDR3 is TGTGCCAGTATGGGACTTGGGGCCAACGTCCTGACTTTC. Translating gives CASMGLGANVLTF. V is TRBV19 and J is TRBJ2-6; D possibly corresponds to TRBD2 (6 bases). The germline V gene has CDR1 LNHDA and CDR2 SQIVND (reference sequence). The CDR3 spans 13 residues. V was cut by 7 bases and J by 3 bases, with 7 bases left in between.